A single sample is the source of the 17 T cell receptor beta chains below, sequenced in a study of cytomegalovirus exposure and HLA in healthy donors. Primers for the PCR totalled 60 Vbeta and 13 Jbeta. Clones were read by immunoSEQ multiplex PCR, and TCRdb kept only the in-frame ones, dropping some. The profile shows under 200,000 clones, about four fifths of them singletons. The specimen was PBMCs. Every receptor here comes from a male donor in good health and CMV-seropositive.

This clone appeared a single time. V is TRBV5-8 and J is TRBJ2-7; D unclear. Trimming took 7 bases from V and 4 from J, leaving 9 bases between them. CDR1 SGHTS and CDR2 YDEGEE come from the germline V gene. This CDR3 region has 11 residues. The CDR3 DNA is TGTGCCAGCGAACACTATTACGAGCAGTACTTC. Protein: CASEHYYEQYF.

V usage is TRBV4-1 and J usage is TRBJ2-7, with D tentatively TRBD1 (5 bases). Germline V gene data show CDR1 as MGHRA and CDR2 as YSYEKL. The CDR3 extends over 15 amino acids. V lost 4 bases and J lost 4, with 17 bases in between. The CDR3 coding sequence is TGCGCCAGCAGCCTCGCACCCTCCGACAGTTACGAGCAGTACTTC. Translating it yields CASSLAPSDSYEQYF.

This chain connects TRBV10-3 to TRBJ2-7; 9 bases fit TRBD2. The CDR3 contains 15 residues. V lost 4 bases to trimming and J lost 1 base; unmatched junction nucleotides: 5. Germline loops: CDR1 ENHRY, CDR2 SYGVKD. The CDR3 loop reads CAISGNSGGSYEQYF. CDR3 DNA: TGTGCCATCAGTGGTAATAGCGGGGGATCCTACGAGCAGTACTTC.

This clone was observed a few times. The chain uses TRBV28 and TRBJ2-2; 9 bases map to TRBD2. CDR1 MDHEN and CDR2 SYDVKM come from the germline V gene. The CDR3 contains 14 residues. V lost 6 bases and J lost 1; bases outside the gene matches: 0. CDR3 loop: CASRLAGNTGELFF. The DNA of the CDR3 is TGTGCCAGCAGACTAGCGGGGAACACCGGGGAGCTGTTTTTT.

The V call is TRBV29-1, the J call TRBJ1-1; 10 positions match TRBD1. The CDR3 is 13 residues long. V dropped 7 bases and J dropped 4; count of bases not matched to a gene: 6. Germline assignment: CDR1 SQVTM and CDR2 ANQGSEA. CDR3 coding DNA: TGCAGCGCTGACAGGGGGCTGGGCACTGAAGCTTTCTTT. Amino acids: CSADRGLGTEAFF. The full variable domain, rest sourced from reference TRBV29-1 and TRBJ1-1, is SAVISQKPSRDICQRGTSLTIQCQVDSQVTMMFWYRQQPGQSLTLIATANQGSEATYESGFVIDKFPISRPNLTFSTLTVSNMSPEDSSIYLCSADRGLGTEAFFGQGTRLTVV.

The V call is TRBV4-1, the J call TRBJ2-1, with 8 bases fitting TRBD2. In germline, CDR1 is MGHRA, CDR2 YSYEKL. The CDR3 covers 17 residues. The junction had 17 bases not matched to a gene; V was cut back by 6 bases and J by 7 bases. In DNA, the CDR3 is TGCGCCAGCAGTGGTGCGGGACTAGGGAAGGGGGGGAATGAGCAGTTCTTC. Translated: CASSGAGLGKGGNEQFF.

CDR3 sequence (DNA): TGTGCCAGTAGACCGGCGGATCAAGAGACCCAGTACTTC. Its translation is CASRPADQETQYF. V is TRBV19 and J is TRBJ2-5; D ambiguous. The CDR3 is made up of 13 amino acids. In germline, CDR1 is LNHDA, CDR2 SQIVND (reference sequence). The V end was cut by 6 bases, the J end by 2 bases, with 10 bases between.

This chain joins TRBV19 and TRBJ1-1, with 9 bases that match TRBD1. CDR3 length: 17 amino acids. After removal of 2 bases from V and 5 bases from J, the junction contained 12 bases not matched to a gene. The germline V gene encodes CDR1 LNHDA and CDR2 SQIVND (reference sequence). CDR3 sequence: CASSISRTGVAWTEAFF. The DNA of the CDR3 is TGTGCCAGTAGTATATCTCGGACAGGGGTCGCGTGGACTGAAGCTTTCTTT. Together with reference TRBV19 and TRBJ1-1, the CDR3 gives the full variable domain: DGGITQSPKYLFRKEGQNVTLSCEQNLNHDAMYWYRQDPGQGLRLIYYSQIVNDFQKGDIAEGYSVSREKKESFPLTVTSAQKNPTAFYLCASSISRTGVAWTEAFFGQGTRLTVV.

J is TRBJ2-3 and V is TRBV10-1; 11 positions agree with TRBD2. Germline CDR1 reads WNHNN; CDR2 reads SYGVQD (reference sequence). V trimming: 6 bases; J trimming: 2 bases; junction bases outside the gene matches: 4. The CDR3 is 15 residues long. The DNA of the CDR3 is TGCGCCAGCAGCAATAGCGGGGGGGCCACAGATACGCAGTATTTT. This encodes CASSNSGGATDTQYF.

V gene TRBV27 combines with J gene TRBJ2-1; D might be TRBD2 (7 bases). The CDR3 totals 16 residues. V shed 3 bases and J shed 5 bases, with 17 bases lying between them. Germline V lookup: CDR1 MNHEY, CDR2 SMNVEV (reference sequence). CDR3 in DNA: TGTGCCAGCAGTTTGGGGGGGCTACGGGGGAACAATGAGCAGTTCTTC. Encoded protein: CASSLGGLRGNNEQFF.

The chain employs TRBV30 and TRBJ1-1; possible D gene TRBD1, 6 bases. Between the trimmed V and J ends, which lost 4 bases and 1 base, there was a span of 10 bases. The V gene's germline CDR1 is GTSNPN and CDR2 SVGIG (reference sequence). This CDR3 is 13 amino acids long. The CDR3 is CAWNPGQNTEAFF. Here the CDR3 DNA reads TGTGCCTGGAACCCGGGACAGAACACTGAAGCTTTCTTT.

This chain links TRBV6-4 with TRBJ1-5; TRBD1 is a possible D gene (6 bases). The V and J ends lost 3 bases and 6 bases respectively, with 15 bases between them. Germline V gene lookup returns CDR1 MRHNA and CDR2 SNTAGT. The CDR3 runs to 15 residues. The CDR3 is CASSEGGGGSQPQHF. The CDR3 DNA follows: TGTGCCAGCAGTGAAGGCGGCGGGGGCAGTCAGCCCCAGCATTTT.

The chain employs TRBV19 and TRBJ1-1; D might be TRBD1 (6 bases). The CDR3 has 14 residues. Germline V lookup: CDR1 LNHDA, CDR2 SQIVND (reference sequence). Deletions cut 4 bases from V and 0 bases from J, with 9 bases between. The CDR3 DNA reads as TGTGCCAGTAGTAGCGGGGGCCTGAACACTGAAGCTTTCTTT. Translation gives CASSSGGLNTEAFF.

The rearrangement joins TRBV19 to TRBJ1-1; D perhaps matches TRBD1 (6 bases). The germline gives CDR1 LNHDA, CDR2 SQIVND (reference sequence). The CDR3 spans 16 residues. The germline V and J ends were trimmed by 5 bases and 0 bases, with 16 bases remaining between them. Here the CDR3 reads CASSAYRQDMNTEAFF. The CDR3 nucleotides read TGTGCCAGTAGTGCGTATCGACAGGACATGAACACTGAAGCTTTCTTT.

This chain joins TRBV18 and TRBJ2-6; 12 bases are a match to TRBD1. The CDR3 contains 17 residues. The germline V gene has CDR1 KGHSH and CDR2 LQKENI. V shed 3 bases and J 1 base; nucleotides not matched to a gene: 1. For the CDR3, the DNA is TGTGCCAGCTCACCGGGACAGGGGGCTTCTGGGGCCAACGTCCTGACTTTC. The encoded protein is CASSPGQGASGANVLTF.

The rearrangement links TRBV30 to TRBJ1-1; D is undetermined. CDR3 length: 13 amino acids. V shed 3 bases and J shed 2 bases, with 10 bases lying between them. The germline V gene encodes CDR1 GTSNPN and CDR2 SVGIG (reference sequence). The CDR3 DNA sequence: TGTGCCTGGAGACAGTTCCTTAACACTGAAGCTTTCTTT. Translated: CAWRQFLNTEAFF.

Note on this clone: Other DNA sequences within the sample encode an identical CDR3. V and J are TRBV4-1 and TRBJ1-2; a possible D gene is TRBD1 (6 bases). Trimming took off 1 base at V and 2 bases at J, with 11 bases between the two ends. Looked up from germline, CDR1 is MGHRA and CDR2 is YSYEKL. This CDR3 contains 15 residues. CDR3: CASSQAGQGNYGYTF. CDR3 in DNA: TGCGCCAGCAGCCAAGCTGGGCAGGGGAACTATGGCTACACCTTC.